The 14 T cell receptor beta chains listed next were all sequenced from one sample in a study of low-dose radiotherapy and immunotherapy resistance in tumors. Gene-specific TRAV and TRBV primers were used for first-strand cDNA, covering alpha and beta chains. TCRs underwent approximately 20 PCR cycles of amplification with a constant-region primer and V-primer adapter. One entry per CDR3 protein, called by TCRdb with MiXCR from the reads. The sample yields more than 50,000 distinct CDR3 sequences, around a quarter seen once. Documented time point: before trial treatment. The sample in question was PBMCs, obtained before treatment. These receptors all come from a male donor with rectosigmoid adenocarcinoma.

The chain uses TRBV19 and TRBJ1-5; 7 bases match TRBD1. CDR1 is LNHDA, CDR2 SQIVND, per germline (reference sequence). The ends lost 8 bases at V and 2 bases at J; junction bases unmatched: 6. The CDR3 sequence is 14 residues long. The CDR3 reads CASQGGGGNQPQHF. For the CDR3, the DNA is TGTGCCAGTCAGGGGGGCGGTGGCAATCAGCCCCAGCATTTT.

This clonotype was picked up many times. CDR3 sequence (DNA): TGCAGTGTTAGTCCCCCGGGGACAGGGGGATACGAGCAGTACTTC. It encodes CSVSPPGTGGYEQYF. The genes are TRBV20-1 and TRBJ2-7; 11 bases agree with TRBD1. This CDR3 has 15 residues. V shed 7 bases and J 4 bases; nucleotides not matched to a gene: 12. Per germline, CDR1 DFQATT and CDR2 SNEGSKA (reference sequence).

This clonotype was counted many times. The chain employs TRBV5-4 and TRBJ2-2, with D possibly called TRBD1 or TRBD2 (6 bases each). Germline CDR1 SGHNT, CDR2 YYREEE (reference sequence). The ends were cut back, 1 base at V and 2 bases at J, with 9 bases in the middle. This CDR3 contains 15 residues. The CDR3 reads CASSLTGTNTGELFF. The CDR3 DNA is TGTGCCAGCAGCTTGACAGGGACTAACACCGGGGAGCTGTTTTTT.

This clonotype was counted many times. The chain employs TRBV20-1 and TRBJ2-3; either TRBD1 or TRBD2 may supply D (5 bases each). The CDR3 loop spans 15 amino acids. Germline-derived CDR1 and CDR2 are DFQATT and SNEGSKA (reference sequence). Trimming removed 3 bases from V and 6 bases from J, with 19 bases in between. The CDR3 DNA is TGCAGTGCTAGGGCCGAACTAGGGGCCGGGGATACGCAGTATTTT. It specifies CSARAELGAGDTQYF.

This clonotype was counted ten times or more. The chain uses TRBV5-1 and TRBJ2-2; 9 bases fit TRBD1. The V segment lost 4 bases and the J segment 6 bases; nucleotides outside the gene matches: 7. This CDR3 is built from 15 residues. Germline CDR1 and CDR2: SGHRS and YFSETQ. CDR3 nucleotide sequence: TGCGCCAGCAGCCTCGGGACAGGGCATTCCGGGGAGCTGTTTTTT. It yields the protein CASSLGTGHSGELFF.

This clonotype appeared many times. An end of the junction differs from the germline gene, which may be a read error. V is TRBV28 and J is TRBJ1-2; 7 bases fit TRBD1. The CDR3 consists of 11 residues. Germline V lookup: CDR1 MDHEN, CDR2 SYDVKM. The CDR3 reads CASSFNRGSVF. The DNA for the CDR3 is TGTGCCAGCAGTTTCAACAGGGGCTCAGTCTTC.

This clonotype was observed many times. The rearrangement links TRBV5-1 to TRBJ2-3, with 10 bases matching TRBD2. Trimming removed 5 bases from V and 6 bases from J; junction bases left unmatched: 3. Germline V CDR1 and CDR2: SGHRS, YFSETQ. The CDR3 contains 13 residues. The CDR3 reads CASRLAGRDTQYF. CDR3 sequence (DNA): TGCGCCAGCAGACTAGCGGGAAGGGATACGCAGTATTTT.

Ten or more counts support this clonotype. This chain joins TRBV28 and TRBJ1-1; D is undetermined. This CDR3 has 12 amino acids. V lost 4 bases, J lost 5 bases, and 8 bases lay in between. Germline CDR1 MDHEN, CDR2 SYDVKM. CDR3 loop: CASSSKGTEAFF. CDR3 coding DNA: TGTGCCAGCAGTTCAAAGGGTACTGAAGCTTTCTTT. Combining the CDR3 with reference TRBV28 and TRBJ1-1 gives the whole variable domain DVKVTQSSRYLVKRTGEKVFLECVQDMDHENMFWYRQDPGLGLRLIYFSYDVKMKEKGDIPEGYSVSREKKERFSLILESASTNQTSMYLCASSSKGTEAFFGQGTRLTVV.

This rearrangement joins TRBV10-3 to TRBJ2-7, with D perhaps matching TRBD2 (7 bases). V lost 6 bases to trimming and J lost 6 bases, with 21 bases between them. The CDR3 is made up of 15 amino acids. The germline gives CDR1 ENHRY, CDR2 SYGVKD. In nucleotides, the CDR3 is TGTGCCATCAGCGCAGGGGCGGGAGACATCCGCGAGCAGTACTTC. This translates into CAISAGAGDIREQYF.

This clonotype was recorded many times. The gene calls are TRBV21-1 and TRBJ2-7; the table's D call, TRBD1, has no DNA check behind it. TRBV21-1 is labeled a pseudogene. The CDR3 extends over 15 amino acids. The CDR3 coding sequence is TGTGCCAGCAGCAAAGCGGACAGGGTCCGCTACGAGCAGTACTTC. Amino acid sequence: CASSKADRVRYEQYF.

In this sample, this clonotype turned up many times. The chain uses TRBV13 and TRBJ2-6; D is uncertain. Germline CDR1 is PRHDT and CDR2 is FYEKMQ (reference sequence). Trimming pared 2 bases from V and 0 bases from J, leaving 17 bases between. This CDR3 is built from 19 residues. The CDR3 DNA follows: TGTGCCAGCAGCTTAAGTAGCAAGGATCTCTCCTCTGGGGCCAACGTCCTGACTTTC. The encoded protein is CASSLSSKDLSSGANVLTF.

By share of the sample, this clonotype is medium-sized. The CDR3 spells CASSLVGPGELFF. The CDR3 DNA reads as TGTGCCAGCAGCTTAGTTGGCCCCGGGGAGCTGTTTTTT. This chain uses TRBV11-2 with TRBJ2-2; unclear D gene. The germline CDR1 and CDR2 sequences are SGHAT and FQNNGV. The CDR3 contains 13 residues. Trimming removed 1 base at V and 6 bases at J, with 6 bases between.

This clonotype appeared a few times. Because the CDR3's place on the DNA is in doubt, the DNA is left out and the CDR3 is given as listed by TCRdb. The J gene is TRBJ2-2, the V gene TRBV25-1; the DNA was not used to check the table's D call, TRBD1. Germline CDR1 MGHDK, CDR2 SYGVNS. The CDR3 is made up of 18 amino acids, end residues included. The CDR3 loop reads CASSETGIGSTLGELFFF.

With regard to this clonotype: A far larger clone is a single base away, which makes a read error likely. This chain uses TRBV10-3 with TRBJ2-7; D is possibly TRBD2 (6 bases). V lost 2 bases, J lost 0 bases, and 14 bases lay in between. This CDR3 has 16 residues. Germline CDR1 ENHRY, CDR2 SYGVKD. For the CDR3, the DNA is TGTGCCATCAGTGAGCAGAGCGGGCACTACTCCTACGAGCAGTACTTC. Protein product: CAISEQSGHYSYEQYF.